This paragraph reports one TCR beta chain. The sample belongs to a study of radiotherapy plus CTLA-4 blockade in lung cancer. The CDR3 sequence is 14 residues long. Trimming removed 6 bases from V and 7 bases from J, with 16 bases in between. Germline values: CDR1 MNHNS, CDR2 SASEGT. The method was immunoSEQ multiplex PCR; TCRdb's version includes in-frame clones alone and lacks a portion of them. The sample holds 40,000 to 50,000 clones, 70% to 80% seen once. The sequenced sample was peripheral blood, obtained from a patient treated with radiotherapy plus ipilimumab. This rearrangement joins TRBV6-1 to TRBJ1-5; maybe TRBD1 (6 bases). The receptor comes from a human donor with non-small cell lung cancer who had stable disease on radiotherapy plus ipilimumab. In DNA form, the CDR3 reads TGTGCCAGCAGGAGAGGGGGGGTAAGGCAGCCCCAGCATTTT. It translates to CASRRGGVRQPQHF.